These 8 T cell receptor beta chains share one sample of origin, sequenced in a study of PD-L1 blockade in urothelial cancer. Time point given: pretreatment peripheral blood. Generated by immunoSEQ multiplex PCR, the TCRdb table keeps only in-frame clones and is missing some. The sample yields 35,000 or so clones, over 70% seen once. The sequencing here drew on PBMCs, taken around atezolizumab (anti-PD-L1) treatment. The receptors derive from a man between 60 and 75 years old with urothelial cancer.

This chain uses TRBV2 with TRBJ2-3, with D tentatively TRBD2 (6 bases). V lost 8 bases and J 4 bases, leaving 13 bases between the germline ends. The CDR3 loop spans 13 amino acids. The germline gives CDR1 SNHLY, CDR2 FYNNEI. The CDR3 loop is CASSPGLADTQYF. Written as DNA, the CDR3 is TGTGCCAGCTCTCCGGGACTGGCAGATACGCAGTATTTT.

This chain connects TRBV11-3 to TRBJ2-2; 10 nucleotides agree with TRBD2. The CDR3 extends over 15 amino acids. V was pared by 4 bases and J by 6 bases, with 5 bases of the junction left unmatched. Germline V gene lookup returns CDR1 SGHNT and CDR2 YENEEA. CDR3 DNA sequence: TGTGCCAGCAGCTATCTAGCGGGAGTACCCGGGGAGCTGTTTTTT. Protein: CASSYLAGVPGELFF.

V gene TRBV6-1 combines with J gene TRBJ2-3, with 10 positions matching TRBD1. J was trimmed by 5 bases and V by 4 bases; bases with no gene match: 9. Germline CDR1 MNHNS, CDR2 SASEGT. CDR3 length: 16 residues. The CDR3 DNA follows: TGTGCCAGCAGTGGCGACAGGGGGCTAGGGCAAGATACGCAGTATTTT. Encoded protein: CASSGDRGLGQDTQYF.

The V and J genes are TRBV5-5 and TRBJ1-2; 10 bases match TRBD1. J was trimmed by 7 bases and V by 5 bases; bases with no gene match: 5. Germline V gene lookup returns CDR1 SGHKS and CDR2 YYEKEE (reference sequence). This CDR3 region has 13 residues. CDR3 loop: CASRPGQGFGYTF. CDR3 DNA sequence: TGTGCCAGCAGGCCGGGACAGGGGTTTGGCTACACCTTC. Combining the CDR3 with reference TRBV5-5 and TRBJ1-2 gives the whole variable domain DAGVTQSPTHLIKTRGQQVTLRCSPISGHKSVSWYQQVLGQGPQFIFQYYEKEERGRGNFPDRFSARQFPNYSSELNVNALLLGDSALYLCASRPGQGFGYTFGSGTRLTVV.

The gene calls are TRBV19 and TRBJ1-6; possibly TRBD1 for D (5 bases). V lost 4 bases, J lost 5 bases, and 9 bases lay in between. Germline CDR1 and CDR2: LNHDA and SQIVND (reference sequence). The CDR3 runs 14 residues. The CDR3, as DNA: TGTGCCAGTAGTAGCGACAGCGATAATTCACCCCTCCACTTT. Translating it yields CASSSDSDNSPLHF.

This clone was picked up a small number of times. The genes are TRBV11-2 and TRBJ2-5; the D is unclear. Germline loops: CDR1 SGHAT, CDR2 FQNNGV. Trimming took off 8 bases at V and 2 bases at J, with 6 bases between the two ends. This CDR3 has 11 residues. CDR3 region: CASGLQETQYF. The CDR3 nucleotides read TGTGCCAGCGGGCTTCAAGAGACCCAGTACTTC.

This chain uses TRBV5-1 with TRBJ2-1; D is possibly TRBD2 (6 bases). The V end lost 4 bases, the J end lost 8 bases, and 19 bases lay between the germline ends. The V gene's germline CDR1 is SGHRS and CDR2 YFSETQ. This CDR3 is 15 amino acids long. This CDR3 is CASSLRLVRSYEQFF. For the CDR3, the DNA is TGCGCCAGCAGCCTGAGACTAGTCAGGAGCTATGAGCAGTTCTTC.

The V and J genes are TRBV7-8 and TRBJ2-2; TRBD2 agrees at 10 bases. The CDR3 is 16 residues long. Germline values: CDR1 SGHVS, CDR2 FQNEAQ. The junction had 11 bases not matched to a gene; V was cut back by 5 bases and J by 8 bases. CDR3 sequence: CASSGGLAAERGELFF. The CDR3 nucleotides are TGTGCCAGCAGCGGTGGACTAGCGGCTGAAAGGGGGGAGCTGTTTTTT. The full variable domain, in which reference TRBV7-8 and TRBJ2-2 provide the parts outside the CDR3, is GAGVSQSPRYKVAKRGQDVALRCDPISGHVSLFWYQQALGQGPEFLTYFQNEAQLDKSGLPSDRFFAERPEGSVSTLKIQRTQQEDSAVYLCASSGGLAAERGELFFGEGSRLTVL.